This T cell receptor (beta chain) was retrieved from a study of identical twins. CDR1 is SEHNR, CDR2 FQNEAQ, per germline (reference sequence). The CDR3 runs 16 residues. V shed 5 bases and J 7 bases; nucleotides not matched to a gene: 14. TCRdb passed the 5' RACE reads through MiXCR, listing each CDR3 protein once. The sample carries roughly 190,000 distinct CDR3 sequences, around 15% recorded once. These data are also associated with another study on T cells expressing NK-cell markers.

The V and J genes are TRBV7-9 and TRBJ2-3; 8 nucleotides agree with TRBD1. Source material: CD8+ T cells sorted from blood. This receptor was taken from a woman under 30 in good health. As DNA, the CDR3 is TGTGCCAGCAGCCCCTCCTCCCCCCAGGGGGCATATACGCAGTATTTT. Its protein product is CASSPSSPQGAYTQYF.